This T cell receptor beta chain was identified in a study of blood T cell repertoires in COVID-19 (dated by TCRdb to 2018 to 2021). Describing the broader study: The collaborator samples originated in the United States, Italy and Spain and spanned the acute and convalescent phases of COVID-19. The samples were drawn from two sources: the first 160 participants of the ongoing ImmuneRACE study, and approximately 1,300 subjects contributed by 6 global collaborators. The repertoires were released in a freely available public database meant as a resource for research on the immune response to SARS-CoV-2. The prospective study material was composed of cDNA or gDNA derived from T cells, B-cell-depleted T cells, or PBMCs. Where available, HLA class I and class II types were taken from metadata supplied by the sample provider and were not determined by assay-based typing. A de-identified subject ID, COVID-19 status, age in years and sex were almost always included in the sample metadata. Subjects who had been exposed to COVID-19, were actively infected with it, or had recovered from it provided the deeply sampled blood TCRbeta repertoires that made up the dataset.

The immunoSEQ Assay, a bias-controlled multiplex PCR, was used to amplify TCRbeta CDR3 regions from genomic DNA. In the authors' own workflow: The number of nucleated cells in each sample was estimated from the amplification of reference gene primers within the assay. Sequence reads were collapsed and filtered to measure the absolute abundance of every unique TCRbeta CDR3 rearrangement. Productive Simpson clonality was computed per sample as the square root of Simpson's diversity index over productive rearrangements. TCRdb re-hosts the immuneACCESS table, in-frame sequences only. Its copies lack some clones; in the studies checked, an unresolved V gene accounts for under half of them, and the cause for the rest is not known. That table furnishes V, J and clone size, whereas the DNA furnished D and trimming. In this sample the table shows 200,000 to 250,000 clones, roughly 80% of which occur a single time. The ten largest clonotypes hold about 7.2% of the sample.

CDR1 and CDR2, per the germline V gene (reference sequence), are GTSNPN and SVGIG. The junction carries 18 bases between V and J, which are trimmed by 8 bases and 5 bases respectively. The CDR3 goes from the cysteine to the phenylalanine over 13 residues. Only the CDR3 portion is preserved as DNA: 39 bases, with reading frame beginning at the first base. Results and caveats for the whole study, not just this receptor: The amount of clinical and demographic metadata varied by source and participant and was provided uncurated.

As concerns this clone: Its antigen is not yet known. Base-call qualities are not available, and no considerably larger clone is one nucleotide away.

Collaborating institutions collected whole blood in K2EDTA tubes following their own protocols. For TCRbeta analysis, collaborators shipped samples as frozen whole blood, isolated PBMCs, or DNA extracted from either of those sample types. Sequenced: peripheral blood. The TCR originated in a woman aged 70-85 years with acute or convalescent COVID-19. Recombination connected TRBV30 to TRBJ2-5; TRBD2 could be the D gene, as 6 bases match. The CDR3 protein is CAISGLEWETQYF. The DNA sequence reads TGTGCCATATCGGGACTTGAGTGGGAGACCCAGTACTTC.